The 27 T cell receptor beta chains listed next were all sequenced from one sample in a study of T-cell reconstitution after alpha-beta-depleted transplantation in children. Unique molecular identifiers tagged the TCRbeta library. TCRdb used MiXCR to reprocess the PCR reads, holding one entry per CDR3 protein. The sample yields about 310,000 distinct CDR3 sequences, approximately 23% seen once. This material consisted of PBMCs, mostly from graft donor cells, taken 180 days after TCRalphabeta/CD19-depleted stem cell transplant. These receptors were collected from a male patient younger than 18 who had a stem cell transplant for acute lymphoblastic leukemia, so the T cells may come from the graft donor.

This clonotype has more than one count but fewer than ten. The gene calls are TRBV20-1 and TRBJ2-7, with 10 bases matching TRBD2. Germline values: CDR1 DFQATT, CDR2 SNEGSKA (reference sequence). This CDR3 has 13 amino acids. Trimming removed 5 bases from V and 7 bases from J; junction bases left unmatched: 8. CDR3 DNA: TGCAGTGCTCCCGCACTAGCGGGATTAGAGCAGTACTTC. Translating it yields CSAPALAGLEQYF.

The chain links TRBV27 to TRBJ2-1; D is uncertain. CDR3 length: 14 residues. V gave up 3 bases and J gave up 7 bases, with 13 bases separating them. Germline V lookup: CDR1 MNHEY, CDR2 SMNVEV (reference sequence). The CDR3 region has the DNA TGTGCCAGCAGTTTCATGGGGTGGGATAATGAGCAGTTCTTC. Its protein is CASSFMGWDNEQFF.

This clonotype was counted between two and nine times. This rearrangement joins TRBV4-1 to TRBJ2-1, with D unclear. This CDR3 spans 13 amino acids. The germline V and J ends were trimmed by 6 bases and 6 bases, with 12 bases remaining between them. From germline, CDR1 is MGHRA and CDR2 YSYEKL. CDR3 bases: TGCGCCAGCAGTGATGCGCCTGCCAATGAGCAGTTCTTC. It is translated as CASSDAPANEQFF.

This clonotype has only a few counts. The CDR3 DNA is TGTGCCAGCAGTCTTACAGGGTTAGAGACCCAGTACTTC. This sequence encodes CASSLTGLETQYF. The chain links TRBV12-3 or TRBV12-4 to TRBJ2-5, with D possibly matching TRBD1 (6 bases). The CDR3 contains 13 residues. V was pared by 5 bases and J by 4 bases, with 11 bases between.

The CDR3 loop reads CASSFGTDSYEQYF. CDR3 DNA sequence: TGTGCCAGCAGTTTCGGGACAGACTCCTACGAGCAGTACTTC. J is TRBJ2-7 and V is TRBV27, with 7 bases aligning to TRBD1. Germline CDR1 MNHEY, CDR2 SMNVEV (reference sequence). Trimming cost V 3 bases and J 0 bases; bases outside gene matches: 2. This CDR3 contains 14 residues.

This clonotype turned up a few times. This chain links TRBV7-9 with TRBJ2-7, with 10 bases lining up with TRBD1. The CDR3 totals 14 residues. The germline V gene encodes CDR1 SEHNR and CDR2 FQNEAQ (reference sequence). With V trimmed by 6 bases and J by 9 bases, 11 bases remained unmatched. The CDR3 nucleotides are TGTGCCAGCAGGACTCCGGGACAGGGGAATGTGCAGTACTTC. Translation: CASRTPGQGNVQYF.

The J gene is TRBJ2-3, the V gene TRBV15; D may be TRBD2 (6 bases). The CDR3 is 14 residues long. V dropped 5 bases and J dropped 1 base, with 10 bases sitting between them. Germline CDR1 LNHNV, CDR2 YYDKDF (reference sequence). This CDR3 reads CATSWDSRTDTQYF. CDR3 bases: TGTGCCACCAGCTGGGACTCCCGCACAGATACGCAGTATTTT.

This clonotype was counted only a few times. The rearrangement uses TRBV3-1 and TRBJ1-1, with D unclear. Deletions cut 3 bases from V and 4 bases from J, with 15 bases between. CDR3 length: 15 amino acids. Germline lookup yields CDR1 LGHDT and CDR2 YNNKEL (reference sequence). This chain's CDR3 is CASSHGAREGTEAFF. The CDR3 bases are TGTGCCAGCAGCCACGGCGCCCGGGAGGGCACTGAAGCTTTCTTT.

The V gene is TRBV12-3 or TRBV12-4, the J gene TRBJ2-5; a weak D match, TRBD1 (5 bases). Deletions cut 10 bases from V and 6 bases from J, with 15 bases between. The CDR3 has 12 amino acids. CDR3 loop: CAIRTREKTQYF. DNA for the CDR3: TGTGCCATCCGTACCAGGGAAAAGACCCAGTACTTC.

This chain joins TRBV6-4 and TRBJ1-1; D remains unclear. Germline lookup yields CDR1 MRHNA and CDR2 SNTAGT. This CDR3 comprises 14 residues. Trimming took 3 bases from V and 4 from J, leaving 12 bases between them. The CDR3 loop reads CASSDTGFGTEAFF. The CDR3 DNA reads TGTGCCAGCAGTGATACTGGGTTCGGCACTGAAGCTTTCTTT.

This chain joins TRBV20-1 and TRBJ2-7; 10 positions agree with TRBD1. Germline loops: CDR1 DFQATT, CDR2 SNEGSKA (reference sequence). This CDR3 comprises 15 residues. V lost 0 bases, J lost 2 bases, and 4 bases stayed unmatched. The CDR3 DNA is TGCAGTGCTAGAGATGGGACAGGGGATCCCTACGAGCAGTACTTC. Its translation is CSARDGTGDPYEQYF.

This clonotype was seen ten or more times. This chain uses TRBV12-3 or TRBV12-4 with TRBJ1-4; TRBD1 matches 7 bases. The CDR3 totals 14 residues. V lost 3 bases and J lost 8; bases outside the gene matches: 6. In DNA, the CDR3 is TGTGCCAGCAGTTTGGAACAGGGGTGGGAAAAACTGTTTTTT. Translating it yields CASSLEQGWEKLFF.

The CDR3 protein is CASSLGGRRFKGEQYF. The CDR3 DNA reads as TGTGCCAGCAGCTTGGGGGGTAGGCGATTCAAAGGGGAGCAGTACTTC. The genes are TRBV7-6 and TRBJ2-7; tentative D call: TRBD2 (6 bases). CDR3 size: 16 residues. The V end lost 3 bases, the J end lost 7 bases, and 22 bases lay between the germline ends. Germline CDR1 is SGHVS and CDR2 is FNYEAQ.

This clonotype was detected only a few times. In DNA form, the CDR3 reads TGTGCCAGCAGCTCCCGGGACAGAAACTATGGCTACACCTTC. It encodes CASSSRDRNYGYTF. The rearrangement links TRBV5-6 to TRBJ1-2; 7 bases are a match to TRBD1. V trimming: 3 bases; J trimming: 2 bases; junction bases outside the gene matches: 4. This CDR3 has 14 amino acids. Germline lookup yields CDR1 SGHDT and CDR2 YYEEEE.

This clonotype showed up just a few times. The rearrangement uses TRBV12-3 or TRBV12-4 and TRBJ1-1, with a tentative D call TRBD1 (5 bases). The CDR3 loop spans 15 amino acids. V lost 6 bases and J lost 1, with 15 bases in between. The CDR3 bases are TGTGCCAGCAGGCCCTACCGACAGAGGAACACTGAAGCTTTCTTT. It yields the protein CASRPYRQRNTEAFF.

This clonotype was counted only a few times. The chain uses TRBV6-5 and TRBJ1-1; D remains ambiguous. V lost 5 bases and J lost 0, with 7 bases in between. CDR3 length: 13 residues. CDR1 is MNHEY, CDR2 SVGAGI, per germline. For the CDR3, the DNA is TGTGCCAGCAGTACTCGGGTGAACACTGAAGCTTTCTTT. Its protein product is CASSTRVNTEAFF.

The table lists this clonotype with a few counts. The chain combines TRBV20-1 with TRBJ1-2; 8 bases agree with TRBD1. Germline values: CDR1 DFQATT, CDR2 SNEGSKA (reference sequence). The CDR3 spans 15 residues. V shed 3 bases and J 6 bases; nucleotides not matched to a gene: 12. The CDR3 spells CSASGQGISYNGYTF. The CDR3 nucleotides read TGCAGTGCTAGCGGACAGGGCATATCCTATAATGGCTACACCTTC.

This chain connects TRBV12-3 or TRBV12-4 to TRBJ1-2; D uncertain. Trimming took off 4 bases at V and 1 base at J, with 7 bases between the two ends. There are 13 residues in the CDR3. This CDR3 is CASSYWRNYGYTF. CDR3 coding DNA: TGTGCCAGCAGTTATTGGCGTAACTATGGCTACACCTTC.

Written as DNA, the CDR3 is TGTGCCAGCAGCCAAGAGCCCCTGGGGGGCGGGAACAGCGAGCAGTACTTC. Residues: CASSQEPLGGGNSEQYF. V gene TRBV4-2 combines with J gene TRBJ2-7, with D perhaps given as TRBD1 or TRBD2 (6 bases each). Germline CDR1 LGHNA, CDR2 YNFKEQ. This CDR3 has 17 amino acids. Trimming took off 0 bases at V and 6 bases at J, with 21 bases between the two ends.

The rearrangement uses TRBV15 and TRBJ2-5; 7 bases line up with TRBD2. V shed 6 bases, J shed 3 bases, and the junction held 10 bases outside the gene matches. CDR1 is LNHNV, CDR2 YYDKDF, per germline (reference sequence). The CDR3 spans 15 residues. CDR3 coding DNA: TGTGCCACCAGACCGGATGGGGGAGGGGAAGAGACCCAGTACTTC. Translation gives CATRPDGGGEETQYF.

This clonotype was detected a few times. The chain combines TRBV20-1 with TRBJ2-7; D possibly corresponds to TRBD1 (5 bases). CDR3 size: 12 residues. Germline V gene lookup returns CDR1 DFQATT and CDR2 SNEGSKA (reference sequence). The V gene lost 3 bases and the J gene lost 1 base, with 7 bases spanning the gap. CDR3: CSARDMSYEQYF. CDR3 sequence (DNA): TGCAGTGCTAGGGACATGTCCTACGAGCAGTACTTC.

This clonotype was found a few times. V usage is TRBV5-6 and J usage is TRBJ2-1; unclear D gene. This CDR3 has 14 amino acids. Germline lookup yields CDR1 SGHDT and CDR2 YYEEEE. V was shortened by 0 bases and J by 6 bases, with 10 bases between the two germline ends. DNA for the CDR3: TGTGCCAGCAGCTTGGGTCGGCAGTTCAATGAGCAGTTCTTC. Translating gives CASSLGRQFNEQFF.

The chain employs TRBV21-1 and TRBJ1-2; TRBD1, the table's D call, lacks a check against the DNA. TRBV21-1 is a listed pseudogene. This CDR3 has 16 amino acids. The CDR3 nucleotides read TGTGCCAGCAGCATTTACAGGGGGCTGGCCCTATTTGGCTACACCTTC. Its translation is CASSIYRGLALFGYTF.

J is TRBJ2-5 and V is TRBV5-1, with 11 positions matching TRBD2. The length of the CDR3 is 16 residues. V lost 0 bases to trimming and J lost 4 bases; unmatched junction nucleotides: 5. Germline V gene lookup returns CDR1 SGHRS and CDR2 YFSETQ. The CDR3 loop reads CASSLGTSGSLETQYF. Written as DNA, the CDR3 is TGCGCCAGCAGCTTGGGAACTAGCGGGAGTTTAGAGACCCAGTACTTC.

The table lists this clonotype with a few counts. The chain carries TRBV7-9 and TRBJ2-7; the D gene is possibly TRBD1 (6 bases). The CDR3 length is 13 residues. Trimming removed 6 bases from V and 3 bases from J, with 12 bases in between. From germline, CDR1 is SEHNR and CDR2 FQNEAQ (reference sequence). The CDR3 spells CASRLRGSYEQYF. CDR3 DNA sequence: TGTGCCAGCAGGCTCAGGGGAAGCTACGAGCAGTACTTC.

The chain joins TRBV7-7 to TRBJ2-5; 8 bases map to TRBD2. J was trimmed by 4 bases and V by 5 bases; bases with no gene match: 12. The CDR3 runs to 16 residues. Germline V CDR1 and CDR2: SSHAT, FNYEAQ (reference sequence). The DNA for the CDR3 is TGTGCCAGCAGCAAAACCCCGGGACTAGTTGTAGAGACCCAGTACTTC. This sequence encodes CASSKTPGLVVETQYF.

This clonotype was observed many times. V is TRBV10-3 and J is TRBJ1-1; 8 bases agree with TRBD1. Trimming at V came to 2 bases and at J to 1 base, leaving 0 bases not matched to a gene. Germline V gene data show CDR1 as ENHRY and CDR2 as SYGVKD. The CDR3 runs 14 residues. Written as DNA, the CDR3 is TGTGCCATCAGTGAGGGACAGGGGAACACTGAAGCTTTCTTT. As protein: CAISEGQGNTEAFF.